This record looks at one T cell receptor (beta chain) sequence and its context. This entry belongs to a study of neurological immune-mediated disorders. Deletions cut 6 bases from V and 1 base from J, with 12 bases between. Germline V gives CDR1 SGHNT, CDR2 YENEEA. This CDR3 region has 15 residues. MiXCR was run by TCRdb on the 5' RACE reads, yielding one entry per CDR3 protein. This table holds tens of thousands of distinct CDR3 sequences, 2% to 2.5% found once. The gene calls are TRBV11-3 and TRBJ2-2, with TRBD1 as a possible D gene (6 bases). This TCR was recovered from a man over 45 with multiple sclerosis. The sample taken for sequencing was PBMCs. DNA for the CDR3: TGTGCCAGCAGGGCGGCAGGGGTGAACACCGGGGAGCTGTTTTTT. Protein sequence: CASRAAGVNTGELFF.